The following is a TCR beta chain sequence with its context. This sample was taken from a study of blood T cell repertoires in COVID-19. The CDR3 is 12 residues long. V lost 1 base, J lost 4 bases, and 4 bases lay in between. Here immunoSEQ multiplex PCR was the method, and the copy in TCRdb shows in-frame clones only, minus some. The table lists approximately 230,000 clones, 70% to 85% of them singletons. The material sequenced was peripheral blood. This receptor was obtained from a woman over 75 with active or convalescent COVID-19. The genes are TRBV12-3 or TRBV12-4 and TRBJ1-2; D unclear. The CDR3 nucleotides read TGTGCCAGCAGTTTAGGCGCCTATGGCTACACCTTC. It is translated as CASSLGAYGYTF.